Presented here are 26 T cell receptor beta chains from one specimen sequenced in a study of response to subunit inactivated influenza vaccine. TCRdb re-derived calls from the RT-PCR reads in MiXCR, one entry per CDR3 protein. The data contain 700,000 to 800,000 distinct CDR3 sequences, approximately 17% of them singletons. Here the sequenced sample was PBMCs from blood, taken roughly 5 days after vaccination. These receptors all stem from a man between 45 and 60 years old who received an inactivated influenza vaccine.

The J gene is TRBJ2-5, the V gene TRBV5-8; TRBD2 matches at 10 bases. V dropped 2 bases and J dropped 5; count of bases not matched to a gene: 6. The CDR3 runs 15 residues. Per the germline V gene, CDR1 is SGHTS and CDR2 is YDEGEE. The CDR3 nucleotides are TGTGCCAGCAGCTTAAGACCGGGACTAGCGGAGACCCAGTACTTC. Residues: CASSLRPGLAETQYF.

This clonotype was counted ten times or more. This sequence joins TRBV5-1 and TRBJ2-7, with 9 bases aligning to TRBD1. V was clipped by 4 bases and J by 3 bases; unmatched bases: 11. The germline V gene encodes CDR1 SGHRS and CDR2 YFSETQ. This CDR3 region has 16 residues. Here the CDR3 DNA reads TGCGCCAGCAGCGTGGAACCGGGACAGGGCCTCTACGAGCAGTACTTC. Protein product: CASSVEPGQGLYEQYF.

The gene calls are TRBV29-1 and TRBJ2-3, with D perhaps matching TRBD2 (5 bases). This CDR3 region has 17 residues. Trimming left V 3 bases short and J 0 bases short, with 19 bases between. Germline V gene lookup returns CDR1 SQVTM and CDR2 ANQGSEA. The CDR3 coding sequence is TGCAGCGTTGAGGACCCCCGCGGGCAATCTAGCACAGATACGCAGTATTTT. This encodes CSVEDPRGQSSTDTQYF.

This clonotype was observed many times. V is TRBV7-2 and J is TRBJ1-5, with unresolved D. Trimming removed 3 bases at V and 3 bases at J, with 9 bases between. CDR1 SGHTA and CDR2 FQGNSA come from the germline V gene. The CDR3 runs 14 residues. The CDR3 bases are TGTGCCAGCAGCTTTTCATCAATCAATCAGCCCCAGCATTTT. Translating it yields CASSFSSINQPQHF. Supplemented by reference TRBV7-2 and TRBJ1-5, the full variable domain reads GAGVSQSPSNKVTEKGKDVELRCDPISGHTALYWYRQSLGQGLEFLIYFQGNSAPDKSGLPSDRFSAERTGGSVSTLTIQRTQQEDSAVYLCASSFSSINQPQHFGDGTRLSIL.

The CDR3 region is CSARSNRAKNIQYF. The CDR3 DNA follows: TGCAGTGCTAGATCCAACAGGGCCAAAAACATTCAGTACTTC. V is TRBV20-1 and J is TRBJ2-4, with D perhaps matching TRBD1 (5 bases). The V end was cut by 2 bases, the J end by 1 base, with 9 bases between. Germline V gene lookup returns CDR1 DFQATT and CDR2 SNEGSKA (reference sequence). CDR3 length: 14 residues.

Only a few counts were recorded for this clonotype. The genes are TRBV12-3 or TRBV12-4 and TRBJ2-1; 8 bases agree with TRBD1. V lost 5 bases and J lost 15; bases outside the gene matches: 6. The CDR3 length is 11 residues. CDR3: CASSQTGVRFF. The CDR3 DNA reads as TGTGCCAGCAGTCAGACAGGGGTGAGGTTCTTC.

The sample holds many counts of this clonotype. The chain has TRBV10-3 and TRBJ1-2, with D possibly TRBD1 on 5 matching bases. Trimming pared 4 bases from V and 4 bases from J, leaving 10 bases between. CDR3 length: 13 amino acids. CDR1 is ENHRY and CDR2 is SYGVKD in the germline V gene. DNA of the CDR3: TGTGCCATCAGTGGTCGGAGGGGCTATGGCTACACCTTC. Its translation is CAISGRRGYGYTF.

This clonotype came up many times. V usage is TRBV11-2 and J usage is TRBJ1-5, with TRBD1 matching 7 bases. In germline, CDR1 is SGHAT, CDR2 FQNNGV. The CDR3 sequence is 20 residues long. V lost 0 bases and J lost 3; bases outside the gene matches: 17. The CDR3 is CASSLEGPARQGENNQPQHF. The DNA for the CDR3 is TGTGCCAGCAGCTTAGAGGGCCCAGCCCGACAGGGAGAAAACAATCAGCCCCAGCATTTT. Full variable domain (remainder filled in from reference TRBV11-2 and TRBJ1-5): EAGVAQSPRYKIIEKRQSVAFWCNPISGHATLYWYQQILGQGPKLLIQFQNNGVVDDSQLPKDRFSAERLKGVDSTLKIQPAKLEDSAVYLCASSLEGPARQGENNQPQHFGDGTRLSIL.

The J gene is TRBJ2-7, the V gene TRBV7-9, with D tentatively TRBD1 (5 bases). Germline assignment: CDR1 SEHNR and CDR2 FQNEAQ (reference sequence). The ends were cut back, 5 bases at V and 4 bases at J, with 9 bases in the middle. The length of the CDR3 is 12 residues. The CDR3 is CASSSREYEQYF. The CDR3 DNA sequence: TGTGCCAGCAGCAGCAGGGAATACGAGCAGTACTTC.

There are many counts of this clonotype. The chain has TRBV6-5 and TRBJ2-1; no firm D call. The CDR3 has 13 residues. With 0 bases removed from V and 8 bases from J, the gap between germline ends came to 8 bases. Germline values: CDR1 MNHEY, CDR2 SVGAGI. The DNA for the CDR3 is TGTGCCAGCAGTTACTCCTCTGGCCATGAGCAGTTCTTC. Protein product: CASSYSSGHEQFF.

This clonotype was counted a few times. The chain carries TRBV12-3 or TRBV12-4 and TRBJ2-7; D not resolved. The ends were cut back, 3 bases at V and 6 bases at J, with 12 bases in the middle. This CDR3 has 13 amino acids. The CDR3 loop reads CASSFGLRVEQYF. The CDR3 region has the DNA TGTGCCAGCAGTTTCGGGCTCCGGGTCGAGCAGTACTTC.

This clonotype appeared many times. This chain joins TRBV5-1 and TRBJ2-7; 8 bases are a match to TRBD1. V was clipped by 4 bases and J by 2 bases; unmatched bases: 8. Per the germline V gene, CDR1 is SGHRS and CDR2 is YFSETQ. The CDR3 is made up of 15 amino acids. The CDR3 region is CASSHGDRNTYEQYF. The DNA for the CDR3 is TGCGCCAGCAGCCACGGGGACAGGAACACCTACGAGCAGTACTTC.

This chain links TRBV20-1 with TRBJ2-1; 8 bases are shared with TRBD2. Trimming at V came to 5 bases and at J to 5 bases, leaving 8 bases not matched to a gene. The CDR3 loop spans 14 amino acids. Per germline, CDR1 DFQATT and CDR2 SNEGSKA (reference sequence). The CDR3 here is CSAASGGPHNEQFF. Here the CDR3 DNA reads TGCAGTGCTGCCTCGGGAGGGCCCCACAATGAGCAGTTCTTC.

This clonotype was seen a handful of times. The CDR3 DNA reads as TGTGCCAGCAGCTTATCCACAGGGACCCCACAAGAGACCCAGTACTTC. This sequence encodes CASSLSTGTPQETQYF. V and J are TRBV11-2 and TRBJ2-5, with D possibly matching TRBD1 (6 bases). The germline CDR1 and CDR2 sequences are SGHAT and FQNNGV. V lost 2 bases to trimming and J lost 2 bases, with 15 bases between them. The CDR3 runs to 16 residues.

This chain links TRBV6-1 with TRBJ1-6; D gene uncertain. Trimming shortened V by 7 bases and J by 9 bases, and 13 bases separated the two germline ends. Germline-derived CDR1 and CDR2 are MNHNS and SASEGT. CDR3 size: 13 residues. Here the CDR3 DNA reads TGTGCCAGCATAATGGATGGATTTTCACCCCTCCACTTT. It yields the protein CASIMDGFSPLHF.

The chain recombines TRBV13 with TRBJ2-7; maybe TRBD1 (5 bases). Trimming stripped 2 bases from V and 2 bases from J, with 10 bases between. The CDR3 is 14 residues long. Germline V gene lookup returns CDR1 PRHDT and CDR2 FYEKMQ (reference sequence). CDR3 in amino acids: CASSLPQAPYEQYF. CDR3 sequence (DNA): TGTGCCAGCAGCTTACCACAGGCACCCTACGAGCAGTACTTC.

This clonotype was seen a few times. This rearrangement joins TRBV11-1 to TRBJ2-1, with 13 bases identical to TRBD2. J was trimmed by 5 bases and V by 0 bases; bases with no gene match: 7. This CDR3 comprises 18 residues. Germline CDR1 is SGHAT and CDR2 is FQDESV (reference sequence). CDR3 sequence: CASSLALGLAGVDNEQFF. In DNA, the CDR3 is TGTGCCAGCAGCTTAGCGCTAGGACTAGCGGGAGTCGACAATGAGCAGTTCTTC. Full variable domain (outside the CDR3, taken from reference TRBV11-1 and TRBJ2-1): EAEVAQSPRYKITEKSQAVAFWCDPISGHATLYWYRQILGQGPELLVQFQDESVVDDSQLPKDRFSAERLKGVDSTLKIQPAELGDSAMYLCASSLALGLAGVDNEQFFGPGTRLTVL.

V gene TRBV7-2 combines with J gene TRBJ2-5, with D perhaps TRBD1 (6 bases). In germline, CDR1 is SGHTA, CDR2 FQGNSA. Trimming stripped 1 base from V and 0 bases from J, with 9 bases between. This CDR3 contains 15 residues. CDR3 DNA sequence: TGTGCCAGCAGCTTAGTCCGGACAGACCAAGAGACCCAGTACTTC. Protein sequence: CASSLVRTDQETQYF.

This clonotype has just a few counts. V gene TRBV5-1 combines with J gene TRBJ1-2; 7 bases match TRBD1. From germline, CDR1 is SGHRS and CDR2 YFSETQ. The CDR3 runs to 16 residues. Trimming removed 4 bases from V and 2 bases from J; junction bases left unmatched: 11. The CDR3 region is CASSVTGTARNYGYTF. In DNA form, the CDR3 reads TGCGCCAGCAGCGTTACCGGGACAGCAAGGAACTATGGCTACACCTTC.

The gene calls are TRBV7-8 and TRBJ2-5; 15 bases are a match to TRBD2. Germline V gene lookup returns CDR1 SGHVS and CDR2 FQNEAQ. V shed 5 bases, J shed 5 bases, and the junction held 6 bases outside the gene matches. The length of the CDR3 is 16 residues. CDR3 coding DNA: TGTGCCAGCAGCGGGGGACTAGCGGGAGGATGGGAGACCCAGTACTTC. This encodes CASSGGLAGGWETQYF.

The V gene is TRBV20-1, the J gene TRBJ2-3; the D is unclear. Germline V gene sequence: CDR1 DFQATT, CDR2 SNEGSKA (reference sequence). The CDR3 extends over 13 amino acids. CDR3 residues: CSASDPGPDTQYF. CDR3 DNA: TGCAGCGCTTCGGACCCCGGCCCAGATACGCAGTATTTT.

This chain joins TRBV30 and TRBJ2-7; the match to TRBD1 covers 8 bases. CDR3 length: 13 residues. V was pared by 0 bases and J by 4 bases, with 2 bases of the junction left unmatched. Germline-derived CDR1 and CDR2 are GTSNPN and SVGIG (reference sequence). The CDR3 is CAWSVQGAYEQYF. The DNA of the CDR3 is TGTGCCTGGAGTGTTCAGGGGGCTTACGAGCAGTACTTC. Using reference TRBV30 and TRBJ2-7 for the parts outside the CDR3, the full variable domain is SQTIHQWPATLVQPVGSPLSLECTVEGTSNPNLYWYRQAAGRGLQLLFYSVGIGQISSEVPQNLSASRPQDRQFILSSKKLLLSDSGFYLCAWSVQGAYEQYFGPGTRLTVT.

This clonotype was detected only a few times. This chain joins TRBV29-1 and TRBJ2-2; tentatively, D is TRBD2 (6 bases). The V end lost 6 bases, the J end lost 3 bases, and 14 bases lay between the germline ends. The CDR3 extends over 14 amino acids. CDR1 is SQVTM and CDR2 is ANQGSEA in the germline V gene. CDR3 in DNA: TGCAGCGTCCCCCGGGACTCGTACACCGGGGAGCTGTTTTTT. Protein: CSVPRDSYTGELFF.

This clonotype was recorded at least ten times. The V gene is TRBV29-1, the J gene TRBJ1-6, with D hard to call. V was trimmed by 7 bases and J by 0 bases, leaving 10 bases between them. Germline loops: CDR1 SQVTM, CDR2 ANQGSEA. The CDR3 has 14 residues. This chain's CDR3 is CSGPGSSYNSPLHF. The CDR3 DNA sequence: TGCAGCGGACCGGGCAGCTCCTATAATTCACCCCTCCACTTT.

The CDR3 sequence: CASSLDLAGGPNEQYF. In nucleotides, the CDR3 is TGTGCCAGCAGCTTAGATCTAGCGGGGGGGCCAAACGAGCAGTACTTC. V gene TRBV11-2 combines with J gene TRBJ2-7; 12 bases align to TRBD2. With V trimmed by 0 bases and J by 5 bases, 5 bases remained unmatched. The CDR3 spans 16 residues. CDR1 and CDR2 from the germline V gene are SGHAT and FQNNGV.

This clonotype was observed a handful of times. V and J are TRBV27 and TRBJ2-7; 12 bases line up with TRBD2. The length of the CDR3 is 16 residues. J was trimmed by 5 bases and V by 5 bases; bases with no gene match: 10. In germline, CDR1 is MNHEY, CDR2 SMNVEV (reference sequence). This CDR3 reads CASSPLGLAGWNEQYF. Written as DNA, the CDR3 is TGTGCCAGCAGTCCATTAGGACTAGCGGGGTGGAACGAGCAGTACTTC.